The rows below give T cell receptor beta chains drawn from one sample of a study of cytomegalovirus exposure and HLA in healthy donors. Produced via immunoSEQ multiplex PCR; TCRdb's table is partial and in-frame only. The table records some 77,000 clones, 79% of them present only once. Input material: PBMCs. The receptors derive from a man aged 30 to 39 in good health and CMV-seronegative. Both conserved end residues are part of each CDR3. The D gene is left open where the match is weak. Size is stated for part of the rows, as once, few or many counts, or as a class when the clone is expanded.

CASSLTAPSGGAYNEQFF | TGTGCCAGCAGCTTAACGGCCCCTAGCGGGGGGGCCTACAATGAGCAGTTCTTC | TRBJ2-1 | TRBV7-3 | TRBD2 | NA
CASTQQGPQHF | TGTGCCAGCACCCAACAGGGGCCCCAGCATTTT | TRBJ1-5 | TRBV28 | NA | NA
CASSLATGTSGANVLTF | TGCGCCAGCAGCTTGGCCACCGGTACCTCTGGGGCCAACGTCCTGACTTTC | TRBJ2-6 | TRBV5-1 | NA | few
CASSQGSGETQYF | TGTGCCAGCAGCCAGGGGTCAGGGGAGACCCAGTACTTC | TRBJ2-5 | TRBV27 | NA | NA
CASSLEGAPNTEAFF | TGTGCCAGCAGCTTGGAGGGGGCCCCTAACACTGAAGCTTTCTTT | TRBJ1-1 | TRBV5-6 | TRBD1 | NA
CASSPAGHRQTGEAFF | TGTGCCAGCAGCCCAGCCGGACATAGACAGACCGGTGAAGCTTTCTTT | TRBJ1-1 | TRBV7-9 | NA | NA
CATSPRTSGRTTYNEQFF | TGTGCCACCAGCCCCCGGACTAGCGGGAGGACGACCTACAATGAGCAGTTCTTC | TRBJ2-1 | TRBV15 | TRBD2 | NA
CASSWQGADTQYF | TGTGCCAGCAGCTGGCAGGGGGCAGATACGCAGTATTTT | TRBJ2-3 | TRBV5-4 | TRBD1 | once
CASSTKDRATNEKLFF | TGTGCCAGCAGCACCAAGGACAGGGCAACTAATGAAAAACTGTTTTTT | TRBJ1-4 | TRBV21-1 | NA | NA
CASSLGGRADTQYF | TGTGCCAGCAGCTTGGGGGGGCGCGCAGATACGCAGTATTTT | TRBJ2-3 | TRBV5-6 | NA | once
CASSLRDRNYGYTF | TGCGCCAGCAGCTTGAGGGACAGGAACTATGGCTACACCTTC | TRBJ1-2 | TRBV5-1 | TRBD1 | once
CASAATYGESPSRTEAFF | TGTGCTAGTGCCGCGACCTACGGGGAATCCCCTTCGAGAACTGAAGCTTTCTTT | TRBJ1-1 | TRBV12-5 | NA | NA
CALGGNRGADTQYF | TGTGCCCTCGGAGGGAACAGGGGAGCAGATACGCAGTATTTT | TRBJ2-3 | TRBV6-1 | NA | NA
CASSRGGDLGHTQYF | TGCGCCAGCAGCCGGGGTGGGGACTTAGGCCATACGCAGTATTTT | TRBJ2-3 | TRBV5-1 | NA | once
CASSKYRLPYEQYF | TGTGCCAGCAGCAAATACAGGTTACCCTACGAGCAGTACTTC | TRBJ2-7 | TRBV21-1 | NA | NA
CAISERDEQFF | TGTGCCATCAGTGAACGGGATGAGCAGTTCTTC | TRBJ2-1 | TRBV10-3 | NA | NA
CASSPQGGSGYTF | TGTGCCAGCAGTCCACAGGGGGGTTCTGGCTACACCTTC | TRBJ1-2 | TRBV6-4 | TRBD1 | NA
CASSVRSGRETQYF | TGTGCCAGCAGCGTAAGGTCCGGGAGAGAGACCCAGTACTTC | TRBJ2-5 | TRBV9 | NA | NA
CASSLGTGIEETQYF | TGTGCCAGCAGCTTAGGGACAGGTATTGAGGAGACCCAGTACTTC | TRBJ2-5 | TRBV7-3 | TRBD1 | NA
CATSRDIEAEAFF | TGTGCCACCAGCAGAGATATCGAGGCTGAAGCTTTCTTT | TRBJ1-1 | TRBV15 | NA | NA
CASSGDRGRETQYF | TGTGCCAGCAGCGGGGACAGGGGGCGGGAGACCCAGTACTTC | TRBJ2-5 | TRBV5-4 | TRBD1 | NA
CASSAQGAADTQYF | TGTGCCAGCAGCGCCCAGGGGGCCGCAGATACGCAGTATTTT | TRBJ2-3 | TRBV9 | TRBD1 | NA
CASSSKTELYGYTF | TGTGCCAGCAGCTCAAAGACAGAGCTCTATGGCTACACCTTC | TRBJ1-2 | TRBV5-4 | NA | NA
CASAGTDYGYTF | TGTGCCAGTGCCGGGACAGACTATGGCTACACCTTC | TRBJ1-2 | TRBV28 | TRBD1 | NA
CASSLVKQGRRNTEAFF | TGTGCCAGCAGCTTAGTCAAACAGGGGCGCCGGAACACTGAAGCTTTCTTT | TRBJ1-1 | TRBV11-2 | TRBD1 | NA
CASSEGSGGFNEQFF | TGTGCCAGCAGTGAAGGAAGCGGGGGGTTTAATGAGCAGTTCTTC | TRBJ2-1 | TRBV6-1 | TRBD2 | NA
CASSFSGDTPGRTQYF | TGTGCCAGCAGTTTTTCTGGGGACACCCCCGGGCGGACCCAGTACTTC | TRBJ2-5 | TRBV28 | NA | NA
CASSLEARQEAFF | TGTGCCAGCAGCTTAGAGGCCAGGCAAGAAGCTTTCTTT | TRBJ1-1 | TRBV11-2 | NA | NA
CASSIRLGTGQIETQYF | TGTGCCAGCAGCATAAGACTCGGGACAGGGCAAATAGAGACCCAGTACTTC | TRBJ2-5 | TRBV7-9 | TRBD1 | once
CASSPWDRVYGYTF | TGTGCCAGTAGCCCCTGGGACAGGGTCTATGGCTACACCTTC | TRBJ1-2 | TRBV19 | TRBD1 | NA
CASSATGSFSYNSPLHF | TGTGCCAGCAGCGCTACAGGGAGCTTCTCCTATAATTCACCCCTCCACTTT | TRBJ1-6 | TRBV9 | NA | NA
CASSLAPGTYGNQPQHF | TGCGCCAGCAGCTTGGCCCCTGGGACATACGGCAATCAGCCCCAGCATTTT | TRBJ1-5 | TRBV5-1 | NA | NA
CASIDRGGFTEAFF | TGTGCCAGCATCGATCGGGGGGGGTTCACTGAAGCTTTCTTT | TRBJ1-1 | TRBV6-1 | NA | NA
CASSPTGGCEQFF | TGCGCCAGCAGCCCGACAGGGGGCTGTGAGCAGTTCTTC | TRBJ2-1 | TRBV5-1 | TRBD1 | NA
CASSPDRSSYNEQFF | TGTGCCAGCAGCCCCGACAGGAGCTCCTACAATGAGCAGTTCTTC | TRBJ2-1 | TRBV7-3 | NA | NA
CASSESTGRDLYNEQFF | TGCGCCAGCAGTGAGTCGACGGGTAGAGATCTATACAATGAGCAGTTCTTC | TRBJ2-1 | TRBV10-1 | NA | NA
CASSPDGGPRIGTQYF | TGTGCCAGCAGCCCCGACGGAGGGCCTCGCATCGGGACCCAGTACTTC | TRBJ2-5 | TRBV5-8 | NA | NA
CASKSYSDTGELFF | TGTGCCAGCAAATCCTATTCGGACACCGGGGAGCTGTTTTTT | TRBJ2-2 | TRBV6-5 | NA | NA
CAWILGGGRYTF | TGTGCCTGGATCCTCGGGGGGGGCCGCTACACCTTC | TRBJ1-2 | TRBV30 | NA | NA
CASNGVYGYTF | TGTGCCAGCAACGGGGTCTATGGCTACACCTTC | TRBJ1-2 | TRBV28 | NA | NA
CASTNRGGDGNTIYF | TGTGCCAGCACAAACAGGGGGGGGGATGGAAACACCATATATTTT | TRBJ1-3 | TRBV6-5 | TRBD1 | NA
CAWSAGTGGLVPLHF | TGTGCCTGGAGCGCCGGGACAGGGGGATTGGTACCCCTCCACTTT | TRBJ1-6 | TRBV30 | TRBD1 | NA
CASSIGTGTPGEQYF | TGTGCCAGTAGTATCGGGACAGGGACCCCGGGAGAGCAGTACTTC | TRBJ2-7 | TRBV19 | TRBD1 | NA
CASSLIADFATNEKLFF | TGTGCCAGCAGCTTGATAGCAGACTTTGCAACTAATGAAAAACTGTTTTTT | TRBJ1-4 | TRBV5-6 | NA | once
CASSLNLGDRTEQYF | TGTGCCAGCAGCCTAAATTTGGGGGACAGAACCGAGCAGTACTTC | TRBJ2-7 | TRBV4-2 | TRBD1 | NA
CASSNRRGEYEKLFF | TGTGCCAGCAGCAACCGGCGGGGGGAATATGAAAAACTGTTTTTT | TRBJ1-4 | TRBV6-6 | NA | NA
CASSVGGSPQRQYF | TGTGCCAGCAGCGTAGGCGGGTCCCCCCAACGGCAGTACTTC | TRBJ2-7 | TRBV9 | NA | NA
CASSLVEGGKLFF | TGTGCCAGCAGCTTGGTGGAGGGAGGAAAACTGTTTTTT | TRBJ1-4 | TRBV5-6 | NA | many
CASSLEGGLILANEQFF | TGTGCCAGCAGCTTGGAGGGCGGACTAATACTCGCCAATGAGCAGTTCTTC | TRBJ2-1 | TRBV5-4 | NA | NA
CASSERGYGYTF | TGTGCCAGCAGTGAAAGGGGATATGGCTACACCTTC | TRBJ1-2 | TRBV2 | NA | NA
CAIRLTSGGVNEQFF | TGTGCCATCAGATTGACTAGCGGGGGGGTCAATGAGCAGTTCTTC | TRBJ2-1 | TRBV10-3 | TRBD2 | NA
CASSFSTGHQTNEKLFF | TGTGCCAGCAGCTTCTCGACAGGGCACCAAACTAATGAAAAACTGTTTTTT | TRBJ1-4 | TRBV5-4 | TRBD1 | NA
CASSLQGMQEKLFF | TGTGCCAGCAGCTTGCAGGGGATGCAGGAAAAACTGTTTTTT | TRBJ1-4 | TRBV5-6 | NA | NA
CASSLGGPRGYEQYF | TGTGCCAGCAGCTTAGGCGGCCCGAGAGGGTACGAGCAGTACTTC | TRBJ2-7 | TRBV7-2 | NA | NA
CASSLYGYTF | TGTGCCAGCAGCCTATATGGCTACACCTTC | TRBJ1-2 | TRBV6-1 | NA | NA